This T cell receptor beta chain was identified during a study of T cells in Graves' hyperthyroidism and ophthalmopathy. Participants, patients aged 18 to 65, had newly diagnosed hyperthyroidism with a duration under 2 months. 9 to 10 ml fresh peripheral blood yielded the PBMCs. RNA transcripts were the template for amplifying TCR beta CDR3 regions. A first-round RT-PCR of the TCR CDR3 used the HTBI primer set. TCRdb processed the multiplex PCR reads anew with MiXCR; each CDR3 protein has one entry. The sample has around 350,000 distinct CDR3 sequences, 19% seen once. Germline-derived CDR1 and CDR2 are MNHNS and SASEGT. There are 17 residues in the CDR3. V lost 2 bases and J lost 0, with 11 bases in between.

This TCR came from a woman between 18 and 29 years old with Graves' hyperthyroidism. V usage is TRBV6-1 and J usage is TRBJ1-6, with D possibly matching TRBD1 (5 bases). Sequencing was performed on blood. The CDR3 here is CASSEWQGGSYNSPLHF. CDR3 DNA: TGTGCCAGCAGTGAATGGCAGGGAGGCTCCTATAATTCACCCCTCCACTTT.